This T cell receptor (beta chain) emerged from a study of CD8+ T cells in alopecia areata (dated by TCRdb to 2017 to 2018). A note on the overall study: To study T cell clonal expansion in alopecia areata, the researchers applied high-throughput TCRbeta sequencing to both the C3H/HeJ mouse model and human patients. Scalp tissue and sorted CD4+ and CD8+ peripheral blood T cells from patchy and totalis/universalis alopecia areata patients and from healthy controls were covered by human TCRbeta sequencing. RNA was obtained with the PAXgene miRNA kit for fixed scalp, the miRNeasy kit for PBMCs, and the RNeasy kit for mouse skin. Clonality in the scalp was compared among normal scalp (n=4), patchy alopecia areata scalp (n=8), and alopecia totalis/universalis scalp (n=8). immunoSEQ multiplex PCR using 35 Vbeta forward primers and 13 Jbeta reverse primers was used to amplify TCRbeta CDR3 regions. Points the paper makes about the study in general: Higher clonality and more expanded CD8+ clones were observed in lesional scalp than in normal scalp, particularly in alopecia totalis/universalis, a finding suggestive of antigenic drive. Scalp TCR repertoire analysis is complicated because resident alphabeta T cells in normal human skin are also sequenced, whereas mouse skin is dominated by gammadelta T cells. Shared TCR sequences between patients were less evident than in mice, which may be partly attributable to HLA diversity in the patient population.

From the cysteine up to the phenylalanine, the CDR3 has a length of 14 residues. The CDR3 DNA has 42 bases and is translated from base 1. Sequences PRHDT (CDR1) and FYEKMQ (CDR2) are obtained from the germline V gene (reference sequence). Trimming removed 4 bases from V and 3 bases from J; the gene matches leave 4 bases unexplained. From alopecia areata patients, peripheral blood was collected along with lesional scalp punch biopsies. PBMCs were separated by density centrifugation and stained for CD3, CD4 and CD8, after which CD4+ and CD8+ T cells were sorted on a FACSAria. Alopecia areata patients who were not treated were recruited through a multicenter biomarker study. Blood CD8+ T cells from a handful of biomarker-study patients were further sorted into NKG2D-low and NKG2D-high fractions. This clone appeared a few times. No antigen is known for it. Base qualities are missing; no much larger clone stands one base away.

The library was produced with the immunoSEQ multiplex PCR assay. RNA was extracted from all samples and reverse transcribed into cDNA as template for TCR sequencing. SuperScript III was used for first-strand cDNA synthesis, primed with a 2:1 mix of oligo-dT and random hexamers. A synthetic immune receptor repertoire was used to assess amplification bias, and residual bias was removed computationally. On the study's bioinformatics: Raw reads were preprocessed for error removal, and CDR3 was defined according to IMGT conventions as running from the conserved cysteine to phenylalanine. To get clonality, Shannon entropy was normalized by log2 of the number of productive unique TCRs and the result was subtracted from 1. Whether each scalp clone was CD4 or CD8 was inferred by checking scalp TCRbeta sequences against the CD4 and CD8 repertoires from sorted blood. TCRdb took over this immuneACCESS table, retaining in-frame rearrangements with V and J assigned. Such tables are incomplete; in checked studies, under half of the missing clones stem from an unresolved V gene, and the remainder is unexplained. V, J and clone size are those of that table, while D and trimming were read from the DNA. For this sample there are about 82,000 clones; roughly 47% appear just once. In total, the top ten clones hold around 6% of the sample.

The specimen was NKG2D-high CD8+ T cells sorted from blood. The cell subset or site tag for this specimen amounts to: sorted CD8+ NKG2D-high blood T cells. This clonotype originated in a human donor with alopecia areata. Recombination connected TRBV13 to TRBJ2-7; 9 central nucleotides agree with TRBD1. DNA sequence: TGTGCCAGCAGCTCAGGACAGGGGAGCTACGAGCAGTACTTC. Translated, it reads CASSSGQGSYEQYF.